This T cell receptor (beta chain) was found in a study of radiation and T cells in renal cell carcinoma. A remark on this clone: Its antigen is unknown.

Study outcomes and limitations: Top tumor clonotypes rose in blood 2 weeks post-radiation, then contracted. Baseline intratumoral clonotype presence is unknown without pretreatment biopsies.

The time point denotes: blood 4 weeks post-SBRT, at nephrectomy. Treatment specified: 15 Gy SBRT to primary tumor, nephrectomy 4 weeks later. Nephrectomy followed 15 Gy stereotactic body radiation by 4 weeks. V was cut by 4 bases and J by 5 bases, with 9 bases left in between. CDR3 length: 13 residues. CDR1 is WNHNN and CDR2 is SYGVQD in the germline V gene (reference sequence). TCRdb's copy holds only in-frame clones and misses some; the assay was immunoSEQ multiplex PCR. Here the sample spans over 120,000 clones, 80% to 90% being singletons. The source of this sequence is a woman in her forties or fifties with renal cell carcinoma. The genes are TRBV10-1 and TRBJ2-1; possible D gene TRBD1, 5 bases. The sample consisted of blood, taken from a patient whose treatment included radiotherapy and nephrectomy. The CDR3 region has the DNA TGCGCCAGCAGTGCCTGGGGCAACAATGAGCAGTTCTTC. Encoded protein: CASSAWGNNEQFF.